This TCR beta chain was sequenced in a study of Ad26.COV2.S vaccination and SARS-CoV-2 variants. Germline CDR1 reads WSHSY; CDR2 reads SAAADI. The length of the CDR3 is 12 residues. Trimming cost V 7 bases and J 1 base, with 5 bases left between them. The repertoire was sequenced with immunoSEQ multiplex PCR; TCRdb's copy has only in-frame clones and lacks some. The sample holds around 370,000 clones, 90% to 95% seen once. The starting material was peripheral blood, obtained after recovery from COVID-19. The receptor was isolated from a human donor who had recovered from COVID-19. The rearrangement links TRBV10-2 to TRBJ1-5; D not resolved. The CDR3 loop is CASKDSNQPQHF. The CDR3, as DNA: TGCGCCAGCAAGGACAGCAATCAGCCCCAGCATTTT.